Shown below are 7 T cell receptor beta chains from a single sample sequenced in a study of OX40 agonist ivuxolimab in advanced cancers. Clones were read by immunoSEQ multiplex PCR, and TCRdb kept only the in-frame ones, dropping some. The data hold over 100,000 clones, with around 91% observed a single time. This sample comprised CD4+ or CD8+ T cells sorted from blood, obtained in a trial of the OX40 agonist ivuxolimab. These receptors all stem from an adult with an advanced solid tumor such as melanoma, head and neck, liver or kidney cancer.

Note on this clone: Other DNA sequences in the sample encode the same CDR3. V and J are TRBV7-8 and TRBJ1-1; 7 bases match TRBD1. The CDR3 is 14 residues long. Germline lookup yields CDR1 SGHVS and CDR2 FQNEAQ. V shed 5 bases and J 0 bases; nucleotides not matched to a gene: 3. For the CDR3, the DNA is TGTGCCAGCAGCGCTACAGGGGTGAACACTGAAGCTTTCTTT. This translates into CASSATGVNTEAFF.

CDR3 sequence reads: CASSSPGTSPLHF. Here the CDR3 DNA reads TGCGCCAGCAGCTCACCAGGGACTTCACCCCTCCACTTT. The chain uses TRBV4-3 and TRBJ1-6; maybe TRBD1 (5 bases). Per germline, CDR1 LGHNA and CDR2 YSLEER. The CDR3 is made up of 13 amino acids. Trimming shortened V by 5 bases and J by 9 bases, and 11 bases separated the two germline ends.

The chain combines TRBV27 with TRBJ1-1; D not certain. The CDR3 contains 14 residues. V shed 3 bases and J shed 0 bases, with 8 bases lying between them. Germline CDR1 is MNHEY and CDR2 is SMNVEV (reference sequence). The CDR3 protein is CASSFAGLNTEAFF. The CDR3 nucleotides are TGTGCCAGCAGTTTTGCCGGACTGAACACTGAAGCTTTCTTT.

The chain carries TRBV7-2 and TRBJ1-1, with a weak D call TRBD1 (6 bases). The CDR3 covers 14 residues. Germline CDR1 reads SGHTA; CDR2 reads FQGNSA. Between the trimmed V and J ends, which lost 3 bases and 4 bases, there was a span of 12 bases. CDR3: CASSLGGLGTEAFF. The CDR3 DNA reads TGTGCCAGCAGCTTGGGGGGCCTGGGCACTGAAGCTTTCTTT. The entire variable domain, with the rest obtained from reference TRBV7-2 and TRBJ1-1, is as follows: GAGVSQSPSNKVTEKGKDVELRCDPISGHTALYWYRQSLGQGLEFLIYFQGNSAPDKSGLPSDRFSAERTGGSVSTLTIQRTQQEDSAVYLCASSLGGLGTEAFFGQGTRLTVV.

This chain links TRBV5-1 with TRBJ1-2; no clear D gene. CDR1 is SGHRS, CDR2 YFSETQ, per germline. The CDR3 spans 16 residues. V lost 3 bases and J lost 1, with 16 bases in between. CDR3 loop: CASSWWSRAGNYGYTF. Here the CDR3 DNA reads TGCGCCAGCAGCTGGTGGTCCCGGGCCGGTAACTATGGCTACACCTTC. Combining the CDR3 with reference TRBV5-1 and TRBJ1-2 gives the whole variable domain KAGVTQTPRYLIKTRGQQVTLSCSPISGHRSVSWYQQTPGQGLQFLFEYFSETQRNKGNFPGRFSGRQFSNSRSEMNVSTLELGDSALYLCASSWWSRAGNYGYTFGSGTRLTVV.

The CDR3 nucleotides read TGCGCCAGCAGCTTGGCCGGGGCGGGGACTTCGGAGACCCAGTACTTC. It encodes CASSLAGAGTSETQYF. The chain links TRBV5-1 to TRBJ2-5; a weak D match, TRBD2 (6 bases). The V end lost 0 bases, the J end lost 5 bases, and 17 bases lay between the germline ends. Per germline, CDR1 SGHRS and CDR2 YFSETQ. The CDR3 is 16 residues long. Using reference TRBV5-1 and TRBJ2-5 for the parts outside the CDR3, the full variable domain is KAGVTQTPRYLIKTRGQQVTLSCSPISGHRSVSWYQQTPGQGLQFLFEYFSETQRNKGNFPGRFSGRQFSNSRSEMNVSTLELGDSALYLCASSLAGAGTSETQYFGPGTRLLVL.

The V gene is TRBV30, the J gene TRBJ2-2, with D unresolved. The V gene's germline CDR1 is GTSNPN and CDR2 SVGIG (reference sequence). V lost 0 bases and J lost 4, with 3 bases in between. The CDR3 contains 12 residues. The CDR3 region is CAWSVPTGELFF. CDR3 bases: TGTGCCTGGAGTGTCCCCACCGGGGAGCTGTTTTTT.